Listed below are T cell receptor beta chains from one sample, sequenced in a study of PD-1 blockade in classical Hodgkin lymphoma. TCRdb's copy holds only in-frame clones and misses some; the assay was immunoSEQ multiplex PCR. The sample lists a few thousand clones, 70% to 75% occurring once. Sequenced here: peripheral blood mononuclear cells (PBMCs), sampled at baseline. Receptor source: a human donor with classical Hodgkin lymphoma. Each CDR3 is given without its conserved first and last residue.

v_gene: TRBV7-2
j_gene: TRBJ2-3
CDR3aa: ASSLRDTQY

v_gene: TRBV25-1
j_gene: TRBJ1-2
CDR3aa: ASSEMDGFLRGYT

v_gene: TRBV4-1
j_gene: TRBJ2-4
CDR3aa: ASSQDLSVLAKNIQY

v_gene: TRBV6-6
j_gene: TRBJ2-4
CDR3aa: ASSWGQGLAKNIQY

v_gene: TRBV6-1
j_gene: TRBJ1-1
CDR3aa: ASTLYPEAF

v_gene: TRBV28
j_gene: TRBJ2-3
CDR3aa: ASLFAGGTDTQY

v_gene: TRBV29-1
j_gene: TRBJ2-7
CDR3aa: SAQWKGTYEQY

v_gene: TRBV7-3
j_gene: TRBJ2-7
CDR3aa: ASSSPGQGVGSYEQY

v_gene: TRBV5-4
j_gene: TRBJ1-1
CDR3aa: ASRGQTNTEAF

v_gene: TRBV4-1
j_gene: TRBJ2-5
CDR3aa: ASSQVLLRREETQY

v_gene: TRBV5-6
j_gene: TRBJ2-5
CDR3aa: ASSATEGARETQY

v_gene: TRBV4-2
j_gene: TRBJ1-4
CDR3aa: ASSQGTGPANEKLF

v_gene: TRBV5-5
j_gene: TRBJ2-1
CDR3aa: ASSYRRGYNEQF

v_gene: TRBV9
j_gene: TRBJ2-5
CDR3aa: ASSVATSEQETQY

v_gene: TRBV15
j_gene: TRBJ1-1
CDR3aa: ATSSSNTEAF

v_gene: TRBV7-2
j_gene: TRBJ1-5
CDR3aa: ASSQQGRGNQPQH

v_gene: TRBV7-9
j_gene: TRBJ2-5
CDR3aa: ASSSGTSGQETQY

v_gene: TRBV7-2
j_gene: TRBJ2-7
CDR3aa: ASSSYSQLAGGFYEQY

v_gene: TRBV9
j_gene: TRBJ2-2
CDR3aa: ASSLRGGGATGELF

v_gene: TRBV2
j_gene: TRBJ1-3
CDR3aa: ASSESHSGNTIY

v_gene: TRBV19
j_gene: TRBJ2-4
CDR3aa: ASSGTGVGRKNIQY

v_gene: TRBV2
j_gene: TRBJ1-4
CDR3aa: ASTKDRGRNEKLF

v_gene: TRBV4-3
j_gene: TRBJ2-3
CDR3aa: ASSQGRLAGGTQY

v_gene: TRBV5-3
j_gene: TRBJ2-7
CDR3aa: ARSLESYEQY

v_gene: TRBV7-9
j_gene: TRBJ2-6
CDR3aa: ASSPLVFWANVLT

v_gene: TRBV27
j_gene: TRBJ1-5
CDR3aa: ASSPSRGRWDNQPQH

v_gene: TRBV11-3
j_gene: TRBJ2-2
CDR3aa: ASSLGDRNTGELF

v_gene: TRBV28
j_gene: TRBJ1-1
CDR3aa: ASSSPLQGNTEAF

v_gene: TRBV5-1
j_gene: TRBJ2-5
CDR3aa: ASSLALDYVETQY

v_gene: TRBV6-5
j_gene: TRBJ2-1
CDR3aa: ASSPSNEQF

v_gene: TRBV27
j_gene: TRBJ2-2
CDR3aa: ASSFTGGQNTGELF

v_gene: TRBV28
j_gene: TRBJ2-7
CDR3aa: ASSHALGGGGPYEQY

v_gene: TRBV28
j_gene: TRBJ2-7
CDR3aa: ASSLQRVHYEQY

v_gene: TRBV19
j_gene: TRBJ2-3
CDR3aa: ASNSGRGGTDTQY

v_gene: TRBV5-1
j_gene: TRBJ2-3
CDR3aa: ASSLGASLRTDTQY

v_gene: TRBV28
j_gene: TRBJ2-7
CDR3aa: ASSLWGRYEQY

v_gene: TRBV13
j_gene: TRBJ2-7
CDR3aa: ASSRTRRYEQY

v_gene: TRBV7-3
j_gene: TRBJ2-2
CDR3aa: ASSLTGPLTGELF

v_gene: TRBV18
j_gene: TRBJ2-7
CDR3aa: ASSPPKGPVSYEQY

v_gene: TRBV5-4
j_gene: TRBJ2-7
CDR3aa: ASSLALASRDEQY

v_gene: TRBV9
j_gene: TRBJ2-7
CDR3aa: ASSVGPGRASYEQY

v_gene: TRBV5-4
j_gene: TRBJ2-7
CDR3aa: ASSLGQGREQY

v_gene: TRBV5-4
j_gene: TRBJ2-7
CDR3aa: ASSSPRGSSYEQY

v_gene: TRBV18
j_gene: TRBJ1-4
CDR3aa: ASSPLNEKLF

v_gene: TRBV7-2
j_gene: TRBJ2-2
CDR3aa: ASSPGQYGELF

v_gene: TRBV28
j_gene: TRBJ2-3
CDR3aa: ASSLKQPTDTQY

v_gene: TRBV28
j_gene: TRBJ2-3
CDR3aa: ASSFLAESTDTQY

v_gene: TRBV10-3
j_gene: TRBJ2-3
CDR3aa: AIRAAPLSDTQY

v_gene: TRBV28
j_gene: TRBJ1-1
CDR3aa: ASTKRTVNTEAF

v_gene: TRBV9
j_gene: TRBJ2-1
CDR3aa: ASSVGLAGPPSYNEQF